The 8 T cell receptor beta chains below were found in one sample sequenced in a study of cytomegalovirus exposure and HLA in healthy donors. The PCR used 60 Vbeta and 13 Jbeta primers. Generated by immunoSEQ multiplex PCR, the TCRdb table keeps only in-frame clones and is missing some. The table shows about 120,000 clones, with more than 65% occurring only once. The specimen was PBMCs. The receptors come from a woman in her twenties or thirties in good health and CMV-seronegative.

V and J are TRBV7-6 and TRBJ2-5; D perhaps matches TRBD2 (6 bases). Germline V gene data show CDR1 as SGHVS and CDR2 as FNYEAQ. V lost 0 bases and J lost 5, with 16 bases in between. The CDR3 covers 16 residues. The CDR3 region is CASSLAFSVGGETQYF. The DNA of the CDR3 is TGTGCCAGCAGCTTAGCGTTTAGCGTAGGAGGGGAGACCCAGTACTTC.

CDR3 sequence reads: CASSMQQGLTNYGYTF. The CDR3 DNA sequence: TGTGCCAGCAGCATGCAACAGGGGCTGACTAACTATGGCTACACCTTC. The V call is TRBV7-2, the J call TRBJ1-2, with 7 bases aligning to TRBD1. CDR1 is SGHTA and CDR2 is FQGNSA in the germline V gene. Unmatched junction bases numbered 9, after V lost 5 bases and J lost 0 bases. This CDR3 contains 16 residues. The full variable domain, its missing parts supplied by reference TRBV7-2 and TRBJ1-2, is GAGVSQSPSNKVTEKGKDVELRCDPISGHTALYWYRQSLGQGLEFLIYFQGNSAPDKSGLPSDRFSAERTGGSVSTLTIQRTQQEDSAVYLCASSMQQGLTNYGYTFGSGTRLTVV.

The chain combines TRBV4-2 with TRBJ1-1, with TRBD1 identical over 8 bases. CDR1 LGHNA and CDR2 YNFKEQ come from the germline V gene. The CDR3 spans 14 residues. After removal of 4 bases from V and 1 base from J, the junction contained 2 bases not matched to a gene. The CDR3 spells CASSRDRGNTEAFF. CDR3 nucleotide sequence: TGTGCCAGCAGCCGAGACAGGGGGAACACTGAAGCTTTCTTT.

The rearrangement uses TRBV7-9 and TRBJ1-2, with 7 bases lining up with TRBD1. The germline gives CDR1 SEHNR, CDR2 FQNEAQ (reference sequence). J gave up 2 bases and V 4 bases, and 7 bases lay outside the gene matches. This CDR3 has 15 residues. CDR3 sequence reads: CASSSPQTGNYGYTF. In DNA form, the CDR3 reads TGTGCCAGCAGCTCCCCGCAGACAGGGAACTATGGCTACACCTTC.

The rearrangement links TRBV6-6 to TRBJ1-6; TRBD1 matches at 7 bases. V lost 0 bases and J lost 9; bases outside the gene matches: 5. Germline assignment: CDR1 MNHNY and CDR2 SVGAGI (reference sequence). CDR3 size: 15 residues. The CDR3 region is CASSYSGQIISPLHF. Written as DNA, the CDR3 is TGTGCCAGCAGTTACTCGGGACAGATTATTTCACCCCTCCACTTT.

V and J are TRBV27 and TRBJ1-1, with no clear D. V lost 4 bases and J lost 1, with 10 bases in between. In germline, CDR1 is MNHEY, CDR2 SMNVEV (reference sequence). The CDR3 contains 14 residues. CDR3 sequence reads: CASSWSRGNTEAFF. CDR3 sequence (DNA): TGTGCCAGCAGTTGGTCCCGGGGGAACACTGAAGCTTTCTTT.

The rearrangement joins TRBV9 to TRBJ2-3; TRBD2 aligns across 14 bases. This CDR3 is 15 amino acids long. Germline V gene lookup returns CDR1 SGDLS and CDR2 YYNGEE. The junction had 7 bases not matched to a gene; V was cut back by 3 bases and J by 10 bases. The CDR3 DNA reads TGTGCCAGCAGCGCGGGACTAGCGGGAGCGGGGTCGCAGTATTTT. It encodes CASSAGLAGAGSQYF.

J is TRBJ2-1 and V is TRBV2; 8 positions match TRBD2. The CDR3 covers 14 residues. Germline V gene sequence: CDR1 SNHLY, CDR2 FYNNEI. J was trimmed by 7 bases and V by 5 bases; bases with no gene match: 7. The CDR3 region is CASSYGTRSNEQFF. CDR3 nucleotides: TGTGCCAGCAGTTACGGGACTAGATCTAATGAGCAGTTCTTC.